The sequence of this T cell receptor beta chain was determined in a study of blood T cells in healthy people across ages. Study-wide context: Template-switching capture recovered about one barcoded beta molecule per two T cells.

Primed by a sample-barcoded 5' primer and a J-beta primer mix, a second PCR proceeded for roughly 7 to 11 cycles. TCRdb reprocessed the 5' RACE reads with MiXCR, giving one entry per CDR3 protein. The sample consists of fewer than 950,000 distinct CDR3 sequences, under 40% of them appearing once. Specimen: blood. This receptor was obtained from a man aged 18 to 30 in good health.

The DNA for the CDR3 is TGTGCCAGCAGTTACCCGACAGGCCCGAGCACAGATACGCAGTATTTT. This gives the protein CASSYPTGPSTDTQYF. This chain connects TRBV6-2 or TRBV6-3 to TRBJ2-3, with D possibly TRBD1 on 6 matching bases. CDR3 length equals 16 residues. Germline V gene sequence: CDR1 MNHEY, CDR2 SVGEGT. Deletions cut 2 bases from V and 0 bases from J, with 12 bases between.